The 23 T cell receptor beta chains below all came from one sample that was sequenced in a study of response to subunit inactivated influenza vaccine. TCRdb itself ran the RT-PCR reads through MiXCR, one entry per CDR3 protein. This sample yields hundreds of thousands of distinct CDR3 sequences, of which 15% to 20% are seen a single time; approximately 11% belongs to the top ten. The source was PBMCs from blood, collected 5 to 6 days after vaccination. These receptors came from a man aged 45-65 years who received an inactivated influenza vaccine.

A few counts support this clonotype. The chain is built from TRBV12-3 or TRBV12-4 and TRBJ2-5; 8 bases map to TRBD2. Unmatched junction bases numbered 8, after V lost 7 bases and J lost 4 bases. The CDR3 runs 14 residues. For the CDR3, the DNA is TGTGCCAGCACCCTAAGCGGGGGCCCAGAGACCCAGTACTTC. It codes for CASTLSGGPETQYF.

In this sample, this clonotype turned up many times. The rearrangement links TRBV29-1 to TRBJ2-7; tentative D call: TRBD1 (6 bases). From germline, CDR1 is SQVTM and CDR2 ANQGSEA. V gave up 4 bases and J gave up 7 bases, with 14 bases separating them. The CDR3 runs 12 residues. CDR3 residues: CSVVSSQGEQYF. Written as DNA, the CDR3 is TGCAGCGTTGTTTCCAGCCAGGGGGAGCAGTACTTC.

This clonotype was observed a handful of times. V usage is TRBV20-1 and J usage is TRBJ2-1, with TRBD2 matching over 9 bases. Germline assignment: CDR1 DFQATT and CDR2 SNEGSKA (reference sequence). V lost 1 base and J lost 5; bases outside the gene matches: 9. This CDR3 is built from 16 residues. CDR3 nucleotides: TGCAGTGCTAGAGTCGCGCTAGCGGGGCTTCACAATGAGCAGTTCTTC. Its translation: CSARVALAGLHNEQFF.

This chain joins TRBV5-1 and TRBJ2-3; TRBD2 is a possible D gene (5 bases). The germline V and J ends were trimmed by 0 bases and 3 bases, with 14 bases remaining between them. This CDR3 spans 16 amino acids. Germline V gene lookup returns CDR1 SGHRS and CDR2 YFSETQ. CDR3: CASSLGERIGTDTQYF. The CDR3 DNA is TGCGCCAGCAGCTTGGGAGAGCGGATTGGAACAGATACGCAGTATTTT.

The rearrangement links TRBV7-3 to TRBJ2-5; 9 nucleotides agree with TRBD2. Germline-derived CDR1 and CDR2 are SGHTA and FQGTGA. This CDR3 comprises 15 residues. After removal of 4 bases from V and 2 bases from J, the junction contained 5 bases not matched to a gene. The CDR3 here is CASSSGTSKQETQYF. In DNA, the CDR3 is TGTGCCAGCAGCTCCGGGACTAGCAAGCAAGAGACCCAGTACTTC.

This sequence joins TRBV12-3 or TRBV12-4 and TRBJ2-1; 10 bases line up with TRBD2. J was trimmed by 8 bases and V by 6 bases; bases with no gene match: 13. The CDR3 runs to 16 residues. The CDR3 protein is CASRGLRSGGAHEQFF. The CDR3 nucleotides read TGTGCCAGCAGGGGACTTCGGAGCGGGGGGGCCCATGAGCAGTTCTTC.

This clonotype was picked up a small number of times. The chain couples TRBV10-3 to TRBJ1-1, with D possibly matching TRBD1 (5 bases). V was shortened by 2 bases and J by 1 base, with 11 bases between the two germline ends. Germline lookup yields CDR1 ENHRY and CDR2 SYGVKD. The CDR3 extends over 15 amino acids. CDR3: CAISERAGPNTEAFF. The DNA of the CDR3 is TGTGCCATCAGTGAGAGGGCGGGACCGAACACTGAAGCTTTCTTT.

This clonotype was seen a handful of times. The chain joins TRBV10-3 to TRBJ2-1, with TRBD1 matching over 9 bases. The junction had 10 bases not matched to a gene; V was cut back by 3 bases and J by 7 bases. Germline loops: CDR1 ENHRY, CDR2 SYGVKD. CDR3 length equals 16 residues. CDR3 in DNA: TGTGCCATCAGTGATCGACAGGGGGTAGCGGGTAATGAGCAGTTCTTC. It encodes CAISDRQGVAGNEQFF.

Written as DNA, the CDR3 is TGTGCCAGCTCACCACAGGGAGCTGACTATGGCTACACCTTC. This sequence encodes CASSPQGADYGYTF. This sequence joins TRBV18 and TRBJ1-2; D gene ambiguous. V lost 1 base, J lost 3 bases, and 9 bases lay in between. This CDR3 comprises 14 residues. In germline, CDR1 is KGHSH, CDR2 LQKENI.

This clonotype turned up a few times. V and J are TRBV5-1 and TRBJ2-1, with a tentative D call TRBD2 (5 bases). CDR3 length: 16 amino acids. Deletions cut 6 bases from V and 4 bases from J, with 20 bases between. Germline CDR1 and CDR2: SGHRS and YFSETQ. CDR3 residues: CASTQTSSSFYNEQFF. The DNA for the CDR3 is TGCGCCAGCACCCAAACTAGTTCGTCTTTTTACAATGAGCAGTTCTTC.

In this sample, this clonotype turned up a few times. This chain connects TRBV20-1 to TRBJ1-3, with D possibly being TRBD1 (5 bases). The germline V gene encodes CDR1 DFQATT and CDR2 SNEGSKA (reference sequence). CDR3 size: 13 residues. V dropped 6 bases and J dropped 2 bases, with 11 bases sitting between them. CDR3 DNA: TGCAGTGCCCCCCAGGGCGCTGGAAACACCATATATTTT. It translates to CSAPQGAGNTIYF.

As concerns this clonotype: At one end, the junction sequence differs from germline, possibly due to a read error. The chain has TRBV7-9 and TRBJ2-3, with 7 bases identical to TRBD2. CDR1 is SEHNR and CDR2 is FQNEAQ in the germline V gene (reference sequence). The length of the CDR3 is 15 residues. The CDR3 here is CASSLSSGSTDTQYF. The CDR3 DNA is TGCGCCAGCAGCTTATCTAGCGGCAGCACAGATACGCAGTATTTT.

The chain joins TRBV6-1 to TRBJ1-3; TRBD1 is a possible D gene (6 bases). Per germline, CDR1 MNHNS and CDR2 SASEGT. The CDR3 runs 17 residues. Trimming removed 6 bases from V and 5 bases from J, with 23 bases in between. CDR3 bases: TGTGCCAGCAGAGATACAGGACAGCTTATAACGAGAAACACCATATATTTT. It translates to CASRDTGQLITRNTIYF.

This rearrangement joins TRBV6-2 or TRBV6-3 to TRBJ2-1; a possible D gene is TRBD2 (5 bases). V was shortened by 0 bases and J by 13 bases, with 7 bases between the two germline ends. CDR3 size: 11 residues. Germline-derived CDR1 and CDR2 are MNHEY and SVGEGT. The CDR3, as DNA: TGTGCCAGCAGTTACTCGGCGGGCCAGTTCTTC. Its translation is CASSYSAGQFF.

This chain joins TRBV11-2 and TRBJ2-3; D might be TRBD2 (6 bases). This CDR3 has 19 amino acids. Trimming took off 2 bases at V and 0 bases at J, with 21 bases between the two ends. Germline V gene sequence: CDR1 SGHAT, CDR2 FQNNGV. In DNA form, the CDR3 reads TGTGCCAGCAGCTTATCCCCCAGCGGGCCTTACCCTAGCACAGATACGCAGTATTTT. Protein product: CASSLSPSGPYPSTDTQYF. The full variable domain, its missing parts supplied by reference TRBV11-2 and TRBJ2-3, is EAGVAQSPRYKIIEKRQSVAFWCNPISGHATLYWYQQILGQGPKLLIQFQNNGVVDDSQLPKDRFSAERLKGVDSTLKIQPAKLEDSAVYLCASSLSPSGPYPSTDTQYFGPGTRLTVL.

This CDR3 reads CASSQGTGNSYGYTF. CDR3 nucleotide sequence: TGCGCCAGCAGCCAGGGGACAGGGAACTCCTATGGCTACACCTTC. The chain joins TRBV4-1 to TRBJ1-2, with 9 bases that match TRBD1. This CDR3 region has 15 residues. Germline V lookup: CDR1 MGHRA, CDR2 YSYEKL. J gave up 4 bases and V 3 bases, and 6 bases lay outside the gene matches.

The chain is built from TRBV27 and TRBJ1-6; 7 nucleotides line up with TRBD1. V trimming: 3 bases; J trimming: 10 bases; junction bases outside the gene matches: 6. This CDR3 spans 14 amino acids. CDR1 is MNHEY and CDR2 is SMNVEV in the germline V gene (reference sequence). The CDR3 region is CASSLNRGRSPLHF. The CDR3 DNA follows: TGTGCCAGCAGTTTGAACAGGGGTAGGTCACCCCTCCACTTT.

This clonotype occurred a few times. The chain combines TRBV18 with TRBJ2-1; D gene ambiguous. V was trimmed by 4 bases and J by 6 bases, leaving 22 bases between them. Germline CDR1 is KGHSH and CDR2 is LQKENI. The CDR3 is 17 amino acids. The CDR3: CASSLVAAPWVANEQFF. The CDR3 DNA reads TGTGCCAGCTCACTAGTTGCGGCGCCCTGGGTTGCCAATGAGCAGTTCTTC.

The chain links TRBV2 to TRBJ1-1; D unresolved. The CDR3 sequence is 14 residues long. Germline V CDR1 and CDR2: SNHLY, FYNNEI. Trimming left V 8 bases short and J 1 base short, with 14 bases between. CDR3 nucleotide sequence: TGTGCCAGCGTGGCGTCTACAACGAACACTGAAGCTTTCTTT. Amino acids: CASVASTTNTEAFF.

A word on this clonotype: This may come from a read error, since a much larger clone is one base off. The chain is built from TRBV20-1 and TRBJ2-7, with 9 bases matching TRBD2. V was pared by 6 bases and J by 7 bases, with 13 bases of the junction left unmatched. Germline assignment: CDR1 DFQATT and CDR2 SNEGSKA (reference sequence). The CDR3 has 14 residues. For the CDR3, the DNA is TGCAGTGCGCGGACTAGCGCGAGGCCGGTTGAGCAGTACTTC. This sequence encodes CSARTSARPVEQYF.

The genes are TRBV25-1 and TRBJ1-1; 8 bases match TRBD1. CDR1 and CDR2 from the germline V gene are MGHDK and SYGVNS. The CDR3 consists of 15 residues. The V segment lost 2 bases and the J segment 5 bases; nucleotides outside the gene matches: 7. The CDR3 DNA reads as TGTGCCAGCAGTGAAACCCTAAACAGGGGGACTGAAGCTTTCTTT. It encodes CASSETLNRGTEAFF. Based on the CDR3 plus reference TRBV25-1 and TRBJ1-1, the full variable domain is EADIYQTPRYLVIGTGKKITLECSQTMGHDKMYWYQQDPGMELHLIHYSYGVNSTEKGDLSSESTVSRIRTEHFPLTLESARPSHTSQYLCASSETLNRGTEAFFGQGTRLTVV.

The chain couples TRBV18 to TRBJ2-2; 9 bases line up with TRBD2. Germline V gene data show CDR1 as KGHSH and CDR2 as LQKENI. The CDR3 spans 20 residues. V was clipped by 0 bases and J by 2 bases; unmatched bases: 13. The CDR3 DNA follows: TGTGCCAGCTCACCACCCACTAGCGGGTTCGACCTGTATAACACCGGGGAGCTGTTTTTT. Translating it yields CASSPPTSGFDLYNTGELFF.

Concerning this clonotype itself: A much larger clone sits a single nucleotide away, making a read error possible. The rearrangement joins TRBV5-5 to TRBJ2-2; D unclear. Trimming cost V 2 bases and J 3 bases, with 20 bases left between them. The CDR3 runs to 18 residues. Germline V lookup: CDR1 SGHKS, CDR2 YYEKEE (reference sequence). For the CDR3, the DNA is TGTGCCAGCAGCTTTGGGGATACACCTTCATCTTACACCGGGGAGCTGTTTTTT. It specifies CASSFGDTPSSYTGELFF.